The TCR beta chain described here comes from a study of T cell changes during pregnancy in multiple sclerosis. The method was immunoSEQ multiplex PCR; TCRdb's version includes in-frame clones alone and lacks a portion of them. The sample has 55,000 to 85,000 clones, roughly 94% seen once. The CDR3 is 15 residues long. The germline V gene has CDR1 SGHDN and CDR2 FVKESK. V lost 4 bases and J lost 5; bases outside the gene matches: 10. V is TRBV14 and J is TRBJ2-7, with 8 bases aligning to TRBD1. The clonotype originates from a female donor with multiple sclerosis, enrolled in a pregnancy study. The sequencing here drew on peripheral blood, taken in the third trimester of pregnancy. CDR3 sequence reads: CASSRLGQGGHEQYF. In DNA form, the CDR3 reads TGTGCCAGCAGCCGGTTAGGACAGGGCGGACACGAGCAGTACTTC.